Presented here are 9 T cell receptor beta chains from one specimen sequenced in a study of T cell responses to AZD1222 COVID-19 vaccine (dated by TCRdb to about 2021). Taken with the paper, the label for time point translates to: about 28 days (+/-7) after the second vaccine dose. The library was obtained by the immunoSEQ multiplex PCR assay. TCRdb retrieved this table from immuneACCESS and kept in-frame rearrangements only. Not all clones are present; in checked studies, unresolved V genes account for under half, and no reason is known for the remainder. The sample data list some 200,000 clones, and roughly 91% of these were observed just once. The ten largest make up 25% to 30% of the sample. The sample consisted of peripheral blood, taken 28 days after the second AZD1222 dose. The receptors were sampled from an adult who received the AZD1222 COVID-19 vaccine.

This CDR3 is CASSNGDRGVDNEQFF. The DNA for the CDR3 is TGTGCCAGCAGCAACGGGGACAGGGGAGTTGACAATGAGCAGTTCTTC. This sequence joins TRBV5-5 and TRBJ2-1, with 10 nucleotides matching TRBD1. The junction had 9 bases not matched to a gene; V was cut back by 4 bases and J by 5 bases. The germline CDR1 and CDR2 sequences are SGHKS and YYEKEE (reference sequence). The CDR3 is made up of 16 amino acids. Drawing the rest from reference TRBV5-5 and TRBJ2-1, the complete variable domain is DAGVTQSPTHLIKTRGQQVTLRCSPISGHKSVSWYQQVLGQGPQFIFQYYEKEERGRGNFPDRFSARQFPNYSSELNVNALLLGDSALYLCASSNGDRGVDNEQFFGPGTRLTVL.

Concerning this clone: Other DNA sequences in the sample encode the same CDR3. The gene calls are TRBV6-5 and TRBJ1-2; unclear D gene. This CDR3 has 13 residues. Germline V gene lookup returns CDR1 MNHEY and CDR2 SVGAGI. V shed 0 bases and J shed 7 bases, with 9 bases lying between them. The CDR3 coding sequence is TGTGCCAGCAGTTACTCGACTGGAGGTGGCTACACCTTC. Amino acid sequence: CASSYSTGGGYTF.

The chain uses TRBV11-3 and TRBJ2-2; either TRBD1 or TRBD2 may fit D (5 bases each). Germline values: CDR1 SGHNT, CDR2 YENEEA. V was trimmed by 4 bases and J by 4 bases, leaving 13 bases between them. The CDR3 consists of 15 residues. In nucleotides, the CDR3 is TGTGCCAGCAGCTCCCGAGGGGCCTCCACCGGGGAGCTGTTTTTT. As protein: CASSSRGASTGELFF.

The chain has TRBV28 and TRBJ2-7; weak D call: TRBD2 (6 bases). V lost 3 bases and J lost 1, with 16 bases in between. CDR1 and CDR2 from the germline V gene are MDHEN and SYDVKM. This CDR3 has 16 amino acids. The CDR3 here is CASSFPRPRGSYEQYF. The CDR3 nucleotides read TGTGCCAGCAGTTTCCCCCGACCCCGGGGGTCCTACGAGCAGTACTTC.

The rearrangement joins TRBV30 to TRBJ1-1; the match to TRBD1 covers 11 bases. Per the germline V gene, CDR1 is GTSNPN and CDR2 is SVGIG (reference sequence). Germline trimming cut 5 bases from V and 5 bases from J; bases unmatched to any gene: 10. The CDR3 spans 15 residues. CDR3 region: CAWVSPGQGVTEAFF. Written as DNA, the CDR3 is TGTGCCTGGGTATCCCCGGGACAGGGGGTAACTGAAGCTTTCTTT. Drawing the rest from reference TRBV30 and TRBJ1-1, the complete variable domain is SQTIHQWPATLVQPVGSPLSLECTVEGTSNPNLYWYRQAAGRGLQLLFYSVGIGQISSEVPQNLSASRPQDRQFILSSKKLLLSDSGFYLCAWVSPGQGVTEAFFGQGTRLTVV.

V is TRBV10-3 and J is TRBJ1-1, with TRBD1 as a possible D gene (5 bases). CDR3 size: 12 residues. V shed 0 bases and J shed 12 bases, with 11 bases lying between them. Germline V CDR1 and CDR2: ENHRY, SYGVKD. The CDR3 DNA is TGTGCCATCAGTGAGTCCGGGAAGGGGACTTTCTTT. Residues: CAISESGKGTFF.

The rearrangement joins TRBV19 to TRBJ2-5, with a weak D call TRBD2 (5 bases). Germline lookup yields CDR1 LNHDA and CDR2 SQIVND (reference sequence). There are 13 residues in the CDR3. Trimming cost V 9 bases and J 4 bases, with 15 bases left between them. CDR3 loop: CASGSSRGETQYF. The CDR3 nucleotides are TGTGCCAGCGGGTCCTCCCGGGGAGAGACCCAGTACTTC.

The V call is TRBV28, the J call TRBJ2-2; no reliable D call. Germline values: CDR1 MDHEN, CDR2 SYDVKM. The V end was cut by 2 bases, the J end by 5 bases, with 15 bases between. The CDR3 sequence is 16 residues long. CDR3 nucleotides: TGTGCCAGCAGTTTAGCTGGGAAGAGTTTAACCGGGGAGCTGTTTTTT. Amino acids: CASSLAGKSLTGELFF.

The CDR3 spells CATSAGAYGYTF. CDR3 sequence (DNA): TGTGCCACCAGTGCTGGCGCCTATGGCTACACCTTC. This chain connects TRBV24-1 to TRBJ1-2; D is unclear. The CDR3 extends over 12 amino acids. CDR1 and CDR2 from the germline V gene are KGHDR and SFDVKD. Deletions cut 5 bases from V and 4 bases from J, with 7 bases between.